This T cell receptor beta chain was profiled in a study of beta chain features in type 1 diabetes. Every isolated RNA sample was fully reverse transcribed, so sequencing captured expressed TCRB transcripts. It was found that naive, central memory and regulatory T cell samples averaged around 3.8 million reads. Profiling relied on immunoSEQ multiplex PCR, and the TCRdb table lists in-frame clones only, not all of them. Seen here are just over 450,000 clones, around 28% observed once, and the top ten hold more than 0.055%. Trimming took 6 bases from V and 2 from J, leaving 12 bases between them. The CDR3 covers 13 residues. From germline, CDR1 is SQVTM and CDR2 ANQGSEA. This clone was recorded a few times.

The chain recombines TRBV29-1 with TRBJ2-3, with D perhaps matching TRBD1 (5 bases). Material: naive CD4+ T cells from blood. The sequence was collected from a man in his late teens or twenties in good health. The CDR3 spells CSVSRVSTDTQYF. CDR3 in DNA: TGCAGCGTAAGCAGGGTGTCCACAGATACGCAGTATTTT.